These T cell receptor beta chains were read from a single sample in a study of blood T cell repertoires in COVID-19. Libraries were prepared by immunoSEQ multiplex PCR; TCRdb keeps only in-frame clonotypes and omits some of them. The data hold around 130,000 clones, with roughly nine tenths observed a single time. Source material: peripheral blood. These receptors came from a human donor with COVID-19, enrolled during active disease. The donor label of this sample is uncertain. Each CDR3 is given with its conserved first and last residue. Each record gives: CDR3 length, J gene, clone size, D gene, V gene, CDR3 DNA, CDR3 protein. A D gene is named only where the DNA matches it firmly. Clone size, where shown, is once, few, many, or a class for clones that have expanded.

>15|TRBJ2-2|NA|NA|TRBV21-1
TGTGCCACCCAACTCGGGACCGGGGGAACCGGGGAGCTGTTTTTT
CATQLGTGGTGELFF
>15|TRBJ2-5|NA|NA|TRBV7-3
TGTGCCAGCAGCTTAACGGGGGGAGGAAAGGAGACCCAGTACTTC
CASSLTGGGKETQYF
>16|TRBJ2-3|NA|TRBD2|TRBV9
TGTGCCAGCAGCGTAGGGGTAGCGGGGGGCACAGATACGCAGTATTTT
CASSVGVAGGTDTQYF
>14|TRBJ2-1|NA|NA|TRBV5-6
TGTGCCAGCAGCCGCCGAGACAGCTACAATGAGCAGTTCTTC
CASSRRDSYNEQFF
>17|TRBJ2-2|NA|TRBD1|TRBV9
TGTGCCAGCAGCGCTTCCGGGACAGGGACCCGCACCGGGGAGCTGTTTTTT
CASSASGTGTRTGELFF
>14|TRBJ1-1|NA|TRBD1|TRBV5-1
TGCGCCAGCAGCTTGGGACAGGGGGTCACTGAAGCTTTCTTT
CASSLGQGVTEAFF
>13|TRBJ2-7|once|TRBD1|TRBV28
TGTGCCAGCAGGGGACAGGGGGTCTACGAGCAGTACTTC
CASRGQGVYEQYF
>15|TRBJ1-1|once|TRBD1|TRBV5-1
TGCGCCAGCAGCCTGACAGGGGGAGGGTACACTGAAGCTTTCTTT
CASSLTGGGYTEAFF
>15|TRBJ2-5|NA|TRBD1|TRBV25-1
TGTGCCAGCAGTACAGGGGGTGGAGGCGGGGAGACCCAGTACTTC
CASSTGGGGGETQYF
>12|TRBJ2-7|NA|NA|TRBV10-1
TGCGCCAGCAGTGGAGCGGGTGGCGAGCAGTACTTC
CASSGAGGEQYF
>16|TRBJ1-2|NA|TRBD1|TRBV7-9
TGTGCCAGCAGCGGGACGGACAGGCCGGGCGGCTATGGCTACACCTTC
CASSGTDRPGGYGYTF
>14|TRBJ1-2|NA|NA|TRBV18
TGTGCCAGCTCACCGAGCACAGGGAACTATGGCTACACCTTC
CASSPSTGNYGYTF
>16|TRBJ2-1|NA|TRBD1|TRBV6-1
TGTGCCAGCAGTGAACCACAGGGGGCTGGGTACAATGAGCAGTTCTTC
CASSEPQGAGYNEQFF
>16|TRBJ1-6|NA|NA|TRBV4-1
TGCGCCAGCAGCCAAATGGGAGTTTCGGTTAATTCACCCCTCCACTTT
CASSQMGVSVNSPLHF
>16|TRBJ1-6|NA|TRBD1|TRBV5-6
TGTGCCAGCAGCCCGCGTGACGGGACAGGGGGTTCACCCCTCCACTTT
CASSPRDGTGGSPLHF
>14|TRBJ2-1|NA|NA|TRBV29-1
TGCAGTGCCCTAAGGGGGATCCCTTCCAATGAGCAGTTCTTC
CSALRGIPSNEQFF
>13|TRBJ1-2|NA|NA|TRBV5-1
TGCGCCAGCAGCTACGGGGGGACCTATGGCTACACCTTC
CASSYGGTYGYTF
>10|TRBJ1-2|NA|NA|TRBV25-1
TGTGCCACCAATAACTATGGCTACACCTTC
CATNNYGYTF
>17|TRBJ1-1|NA|TRBD1|TRBV27
TGTGCCAGCAGTCCCGGGACAGGCTGGGATCGGGGCACTGAAGCTTTCTTT
CASSPGTGWDRGTEAFF
>13|TRBJ2-7|NA|TRBD2|TRBV29-1
TGCAGCGCCCTTGGGGAGGGCCTCTACGAGCAGTACTTC
CSALGEGLYEQYF
>17|TRBJ1-1|NA|NA|TRBV11-2
TGTGCCAGCAGCTTTCCGACGGGCCAGGGGAAGACCACTGAAGCTTTCTTT
CASSFPTGQGKTTEAFF
>13|TRBJ1-1|NA|NA|TRBV10-3
TGTGCCATCAGCGGACAGCCCGACGCTGAAGCTTTCTTT
CAISGQPDAEAFF
>14|TRBJ1-4|once|TRBD1|TRBV30
TGTGCCTGGAGTGGCCCGGGACAGCCGGAAAAACTGTTTTTT
CAWSGPGQPEKLFF
>14|TRBJ2-3|NA|NA|TRBV7-3
TGTGCCAGCAGCCTCCATCCCCAGGGAGATACGCAGTATTTT
CASSLHPQGDTQYF
>14|TRBJ1-2|NA|TRBD1|TRBV2
TGTGCCAGCAGTCAAGGACAGGGTGGCTATGGCTACACCTTC
CASSQGQGGYGYTF
>14|TRBJ2-7|few|NA|TRBV5-5
TGTGCCAGCAGGGTCGTTGGCGGGAAAAGCGAGCAGTACTTC
CASRVVGGKSEQYF
>17|TRBJ2-3|NA|TRBD1|TRBV6-6
TGTGCCAGCAGTCTAGTCGGGACAGGGAGCAGGACAGATACGCAGTATTTT
CASSLVGTGSRTDTQYF
>17|TRBJ2-3|NA|TRBD2|TRBV7-9
TGTGCCAGCAGCCCGCTGACTAGCGGGATTAGCACAGATACGCAGTATTTT
CASSPLTSGISTDTQYF
>14|TRBJ2-5|NA|NA|TRBV5-5
TGTGCCAGCAGCTTGGAGGGCGGAGGTGTAACCCAGTACTTC
CASSLEGGGVTQYF
>13|TRBJ2-5|NA|NA|TRBV6-5
TGTGCCAGCAGAACAGGCGGTCAAGAGACCCAGTACTTC
CASRTGGQETQYF
>15|TRBJ2-7|NA|NA|TRBV29-1
TGCAGCGTTGAGGGCCTTCGGGGTGTCTCCTACGAGCAGTACTTC
CSVEGLRGVSYEQYF
>13|TRBJ2-5|NA|NA|TRBV10-2
TGCGCCAGCAGGGTCGCCGGGCAAGAGACCCAGTACTTC
CASRVAGQETQYF
>14|TRBJ1-2|NA|TRBD1|TRBV7-2
TGTGCCAGCAGTCCAGGGGGCGCGAACTATGGCTACACCTTC
CASSPGGANYGYTF
>16|TRBJ1-2|NA|NA|TRBV4-1
TGCGCCAGCAGCTCCCCCGGGCGGGCAACGGACTATGGCTACACCTTC
CASSSPGRATDYGYTF
>15|TRBJ1-5|NA|NA|TRBV2
TGTGCCAGCAGTGAAGCGCTTCGAGGGGGACAGCCCCAGCATTTT
CASSEALRGGQPQHF
>18|TRBJ2-1|NA|TRBD2|TRBV24-1
TGTGCCACCAGTGACGTGGGCGGGAGGTCTACCTCCTACAATGAGCAGTTCTTC
CATSDVGGRSTSYNEQFF
>16|TRBJ2-7|once|TRBD2|TRBV15
TGTGCCACCAGCAGGGGTCTAGCGGGAGGCCGCCGGGAGCAGTACTTC
CATSRGLAGGRREQYF
>14|TRBJ2-2|NA|TRBD2|TRBV24-1
TGTGCCACCAGTGTCGGGGGGGGCCTCGGGGAGCTGTTTTTT
CATSVGGGLGELFF
>15|TRBJ1-4|NA|TRBD1|TRBV30
TGTGCCTGGAGTGCGTCGACAGGGCTTAATGAAAAACTGTTTTTT
CAWSASTGLNEKLFF
>17|TRBJ1-3|few|NA|TRBV5-5
TGTGCCAGCAGCTTGTTCTCCTTACGGAGCTCTGGAAACACCATATATTTT
CASSLFSLRSSGNTIYF
>15|TRBJ1-5|few|NA|TRBV6-6
TGTGCCAGCAGTTACTCGGTGACAGCTGACGAGCCCCAGCATTTT
CASSYSVTADEPQHF
>16|TRBJ1-5|NA|NA|TRBV6-1
TGTGCCAGCAGTAAAGACCCGACAGTTAGCAATCAGCCCCAGCATTTT
CASSKDPTVSNQPQHF
>14|TRBJ1-2|few|TRBD1|TRBV6-5
TGTGCCAGCACTAGGGACAGAGCTAACTATGGCTACACCTTC
CASTRDRANYGYTF
>12|TRBJ1-1|NA|NA|TRBV10-3
TGTGCCATCAGTGAGGGGGGAGGTGATGCTTTCTTT
CAISEGGGDAFF
>15|TRBJ2-1|once|NA|TRBV9
TGTGCCAGCAGCGTAGCAGGGAATGTGGGGAATGAGCAGTTCTTC
CASSVAGNVGNEQFF
>15|TRBJ2-7|NA|TRBD2|TRBV18
TGTGCCAGCTCCCTATCAGCGGGGAGCTCCTACGAGCAGTACTTC
CASSLSAGSSYEQYF
>16|TRBJ2-2|NA|NA|TRBV5-5
TGTGCCAGCAGCTTAAGGACATCTGCGAACACCGGGGAGCTGTTTTTT
CASSLRTSANTGELFF
>14|TRBJ1-1|NA|NA|TRBV7-3
TGTGCCAGCGCCGTCAGGCAGGGGAGAACTGAAGCTTTCTTT
CASAVRQGRTEAFF
>14|TRBJ2-1|NA|NA|TRBV5-4
TGTGCCAGCAGTCGGGTTCCACCCGGCTATGAGCAGTTCTTC
CASSRVPPGYEQFF
>17|TRBJ1-1|NA|NA|TRBV23-1
TGCGCCAGCAGTCTCAGCAGAACAGGGAGATCCGGCACTGAAGCTTTCTTT
CASSLSRTGRSGTEAFF
>15|TRBJ1-2|NA|TRBD1|TRBV6-5
TGTGCCAGCAGTTACTCGGTCAGGGGGATCTATGGCTACACCTTC
CASSYSVRGIYGYTF
>15|TRBJ1-5|NA|NA|TRBV6-1
TGTGCCAGCAGTGAAGCTGGCAGGTACCATCAGCCCCAGCATTTT
CASSEAGRYHQPQHF
>13|TRBJ2-7|once|NA|TRBV6-5
TGTGCCAGCAGTTCTAGGGGGTTGTACGAGCAGTACTTC
CASSSRGLYEQYF
>14|TRBJ2-5|NA|NA|TRBV19
TGTGCCAGTAGTATAAGTTTCGGCCAAGAGACCCAGTACTTC
CASSISFGQETQYF
>13|TRBJ1-2|NA|TRBD1|TRBV19
TGTGCCAGTAGTATAAACAGGGGCTATGGCTACACCTTC
CASSINRGYGYTF
>16|TRBJ2-7|once|TRBD1|TRBV28
TGTGCCAGCAGCTCACCCGGGACAGCGACCTCCTACGAGCAGTACTTC
CASSSPGTATSYEQYF
>17|TRBJ2-5|once|NA|TRBV29-1
TGCAGCGTTGAAAACTCCTACTCTACCGAAATCGCGGAGACCCAGTACTTC
CSVENSYSTEIAETQYF